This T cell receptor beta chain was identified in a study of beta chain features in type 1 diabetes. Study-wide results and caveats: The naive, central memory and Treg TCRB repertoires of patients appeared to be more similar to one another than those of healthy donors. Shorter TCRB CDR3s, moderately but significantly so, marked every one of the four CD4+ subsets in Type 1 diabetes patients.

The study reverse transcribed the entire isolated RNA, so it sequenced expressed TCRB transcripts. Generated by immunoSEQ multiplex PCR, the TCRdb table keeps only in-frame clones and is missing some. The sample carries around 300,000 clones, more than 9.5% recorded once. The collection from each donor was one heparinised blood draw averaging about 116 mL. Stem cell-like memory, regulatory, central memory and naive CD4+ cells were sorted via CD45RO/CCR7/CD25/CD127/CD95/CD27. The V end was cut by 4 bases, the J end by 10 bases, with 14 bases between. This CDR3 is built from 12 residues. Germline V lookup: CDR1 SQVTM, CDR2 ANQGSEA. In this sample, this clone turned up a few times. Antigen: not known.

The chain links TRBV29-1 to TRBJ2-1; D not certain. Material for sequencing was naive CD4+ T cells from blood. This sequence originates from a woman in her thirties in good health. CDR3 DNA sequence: TGCAGCGTTGCGATCGCTTCTGCGGAGCAGTTCTTC. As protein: CSVAIASAEQFF.